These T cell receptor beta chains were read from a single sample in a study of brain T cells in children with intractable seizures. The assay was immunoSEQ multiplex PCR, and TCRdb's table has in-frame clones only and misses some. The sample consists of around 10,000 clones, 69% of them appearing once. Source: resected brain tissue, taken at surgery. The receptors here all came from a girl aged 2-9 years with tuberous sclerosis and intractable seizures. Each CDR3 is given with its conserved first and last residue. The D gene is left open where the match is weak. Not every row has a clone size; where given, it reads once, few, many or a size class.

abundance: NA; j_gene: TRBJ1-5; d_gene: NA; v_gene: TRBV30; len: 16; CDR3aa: CAWSRAGSGSNQPQHF; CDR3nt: TGTGCCTGGAGTAGGGCAGGGAGCGGGAGCAATCAGCCCCAGCATTTT
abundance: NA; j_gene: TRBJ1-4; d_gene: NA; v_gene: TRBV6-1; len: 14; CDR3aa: CASSDPPTNEKLFF; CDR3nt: TGTGCCAGCAGTGACCCACCGACAAATGAAAAACTGTTTTTT
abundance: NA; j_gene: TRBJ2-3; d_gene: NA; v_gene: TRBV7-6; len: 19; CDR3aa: CASSLFGGAGGSHTDTQYF; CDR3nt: TGTGCCAGCAGCTTGTTTGGGGGCGCGGGTGGGTCACACACAGATACGCAGTATTTT
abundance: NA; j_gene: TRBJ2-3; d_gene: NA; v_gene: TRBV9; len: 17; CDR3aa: CASSVATGVKAKDTQYF; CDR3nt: TGTGCCAGCAGCGTAGCTACTGGTGTAAAAGCGAAAGATACGCAGTATTTT
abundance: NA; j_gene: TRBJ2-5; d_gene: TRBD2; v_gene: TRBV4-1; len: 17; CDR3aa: CASSLKLGGVGYETQYF; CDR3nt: TGCGCCAGCAGCCTTAAGCTTGGGGGGGTTGGGTATGAGACCCAGTACTTC
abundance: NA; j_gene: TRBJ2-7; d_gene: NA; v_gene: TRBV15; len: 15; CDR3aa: CATSISAPTSYEQYF; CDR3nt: TGTGCCACCAGCATTTCGGCTCCCACCTCCTACGAGCAGTACTTC
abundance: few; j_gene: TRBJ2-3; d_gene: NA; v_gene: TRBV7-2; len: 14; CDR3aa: CASSPRTDRDTQYF; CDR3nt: TGTGCCAGCAGCCCAAGGACTGACCGAGATACGCAGTATTTT
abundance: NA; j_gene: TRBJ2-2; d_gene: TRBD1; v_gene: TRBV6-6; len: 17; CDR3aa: CASSLTGGSRFTGELFF; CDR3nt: TGTGCCAGCAGTCTAACAGGGGGCTCAAGGTTCACCGGGGAGCTGTTTTTT
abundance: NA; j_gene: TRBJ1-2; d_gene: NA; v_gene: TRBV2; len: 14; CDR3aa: CASSELMTDYGYTF; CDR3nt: TGTGCCAGCAGTGAACTAATGACAGACTATGGCTACACCTTC
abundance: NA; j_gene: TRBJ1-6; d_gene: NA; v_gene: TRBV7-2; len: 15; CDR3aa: CASSFLVDINSPLHF; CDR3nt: TGTGCCAGCAGCTTCTTGGTCGACATTAATTCACCCCTCCACTTT
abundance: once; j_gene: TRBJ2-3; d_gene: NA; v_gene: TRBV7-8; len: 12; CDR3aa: CASSHYTDTQYF; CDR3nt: TGTGCCAGCAGCCATTACACAGATACGCAGTATTTT
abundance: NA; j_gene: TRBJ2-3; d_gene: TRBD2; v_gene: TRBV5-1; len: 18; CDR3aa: CASSSGIGGGGATDTQYF; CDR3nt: TGCGCCAGCAGCTCCGGAATAGGGGGCGGGGGGGCCACAGATACGCAGTATTTT
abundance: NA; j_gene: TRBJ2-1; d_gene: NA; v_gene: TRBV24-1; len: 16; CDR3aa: CATSDPDSFTYNEQFF; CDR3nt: TGTGCCACCAGTGATCCAGACAGCTTCACCTACAATGAGCAGTTCTTC
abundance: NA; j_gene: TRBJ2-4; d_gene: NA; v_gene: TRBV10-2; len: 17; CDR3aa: CASSERNPGHSGNIQYF; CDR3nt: TGCGCCAGCAGTGAACGCAACCCGGGGCATTCAGGGAACATTCAGTACTTC
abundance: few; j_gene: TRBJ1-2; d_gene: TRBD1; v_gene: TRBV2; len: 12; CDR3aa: CASSARQGGYTF; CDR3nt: TGTGCCAGCAGTGCTCGACAGGGGGGCTACACCTTC
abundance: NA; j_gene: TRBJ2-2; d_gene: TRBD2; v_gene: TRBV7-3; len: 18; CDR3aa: CASSPMGRGLDSFGELFF; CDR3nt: TGTGCCAGCAGCCCAATGGGTCGGGGACTAGATTCGTTCGGGGAGCTGTTTTTT
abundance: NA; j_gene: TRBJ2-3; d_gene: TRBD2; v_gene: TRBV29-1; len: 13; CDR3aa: CSVVGGSTDTQYF; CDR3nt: TGCAGCGTTGTGGGGGGGTCGACAGATACGCAGTATTTT
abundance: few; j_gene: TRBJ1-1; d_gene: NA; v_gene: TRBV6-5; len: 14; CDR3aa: CASSSDNVNTEAFF; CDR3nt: TGTGCCAGCAGTTCCGACAACGTGAACACTGAAGCTTTCTTT
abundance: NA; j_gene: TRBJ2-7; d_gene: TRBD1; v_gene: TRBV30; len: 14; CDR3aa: CAWTSGQGSYEQYF; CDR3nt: TGTGCCTGGACTTCCGGACAGGGCTCCTACGAGCAGTACTTC
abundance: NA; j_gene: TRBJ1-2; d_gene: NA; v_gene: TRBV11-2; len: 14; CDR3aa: CASSSTDGLYGYTF; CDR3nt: TGTGCCAGCAGCTCGACGGACGGACTCTATGGCTACACCTTC
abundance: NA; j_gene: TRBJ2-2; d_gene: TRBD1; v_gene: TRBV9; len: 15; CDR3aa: CASSSGTVYTGELFF; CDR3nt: TGTGCCAGCAGCTCCGGGACAGTGTACACCGGGGAGCTGTTTTTT
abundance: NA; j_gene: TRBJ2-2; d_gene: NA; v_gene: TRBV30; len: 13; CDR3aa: CARNTQNTGELFF; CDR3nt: TGTGCTCGCAACACCCAGAACACCGGGGAGCTGTTTTTT
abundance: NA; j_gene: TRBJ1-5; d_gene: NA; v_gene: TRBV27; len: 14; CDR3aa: CASSPITGPQPQHF; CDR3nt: TGTGCCAGCAGTCCGATAACAGGGCCCCAGCCCCAGCATTTT
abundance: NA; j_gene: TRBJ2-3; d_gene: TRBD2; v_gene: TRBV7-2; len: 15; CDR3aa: CASSPPLAGPDTQYF; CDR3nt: TGTGCCAGCAGCCCCCCACTAGCGGGGCCAGATACGCAGTATTTT